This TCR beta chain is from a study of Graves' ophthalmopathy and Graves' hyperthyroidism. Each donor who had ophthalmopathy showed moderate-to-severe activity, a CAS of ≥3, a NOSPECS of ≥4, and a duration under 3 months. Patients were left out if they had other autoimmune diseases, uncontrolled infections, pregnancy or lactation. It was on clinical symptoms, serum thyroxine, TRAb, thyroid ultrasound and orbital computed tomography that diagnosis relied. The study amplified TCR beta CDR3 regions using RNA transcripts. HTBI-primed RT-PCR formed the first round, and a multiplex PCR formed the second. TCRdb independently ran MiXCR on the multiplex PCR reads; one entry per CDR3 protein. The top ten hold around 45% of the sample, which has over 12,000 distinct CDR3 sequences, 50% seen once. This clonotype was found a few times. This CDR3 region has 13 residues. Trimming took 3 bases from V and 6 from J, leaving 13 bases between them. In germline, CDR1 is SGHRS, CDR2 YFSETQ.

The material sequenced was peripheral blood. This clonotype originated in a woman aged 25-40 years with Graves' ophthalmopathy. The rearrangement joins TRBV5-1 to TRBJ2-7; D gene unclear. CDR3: CASSSSPPGEQYF. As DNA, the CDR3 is TGCGCCAGCAGCTCCTCCCCCCCGGGCGAGCAGTACTTC.